This TCR beta chain stems from a study of T cell changes during pregnancy in multiple sclerosis (dated by TCRdb to the late 2010s). About the full investigation: Changes in the T cell repertoire over the course of pregnancy were examined in this study in women with multiple sclerosis.

The CDR3 runs 12 amino acids, cysteine and phenylalanine included. The sequence is cut down to CDR3 DNA, 36 bases in frame from base 1. The junction shows trimming of 8 bases on V and 3 bases on J, and the gene matches do not reach 2 bases of it. From a lookup of the germline V gene, CDR1 and CDR2 are MNHNS and SASEGT. As to this clone: Its cognate antigen has yet to be identified. No clone much larger than this one lies a single base away; base qualities are absent.

Library method: the immunoSEQ multiplex PCR assay. The table comes from immuneACCESS by way of TCRdb, which keeps in-frame sequences with V and J called. Part of the clones is missing from these tables; in studies checked, under half for an unresolved V gene and the rest for unknown reasons. The sample table lists about 120,000 clones, 92% of them with a count of one. 1.5% to 1.7% of the sample is held by the ten biggest clonotypes. This clonotype was obtained from a female donor with multiple sclerosis, enrolled in a pregnancy study. Here the chain combines TRBV6-1 and TRBJ1-1, and TRBD1 matches 8 of the central bases. The sample was peripheral blood, taken in the third trimester of pregnancy. The CDR3 in this case is CASGQGHTEAFF. DNA sequence: TGTGCCAGCGGACAGGGACACACTGAAGCTTTCTTT.